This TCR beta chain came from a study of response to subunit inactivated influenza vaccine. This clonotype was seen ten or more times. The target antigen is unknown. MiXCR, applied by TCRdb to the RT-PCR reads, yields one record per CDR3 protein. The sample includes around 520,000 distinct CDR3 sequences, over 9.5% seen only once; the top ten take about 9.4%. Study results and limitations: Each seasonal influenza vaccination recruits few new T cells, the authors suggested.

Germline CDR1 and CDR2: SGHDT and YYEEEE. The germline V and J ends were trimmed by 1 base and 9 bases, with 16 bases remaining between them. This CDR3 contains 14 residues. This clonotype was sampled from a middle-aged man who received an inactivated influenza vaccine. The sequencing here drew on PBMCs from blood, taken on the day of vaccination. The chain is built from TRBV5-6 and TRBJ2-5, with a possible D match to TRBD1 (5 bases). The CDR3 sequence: CASSLKRQGLAQYF. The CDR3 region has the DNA TGTGCCAGCAGCTTGAAGAGGCAGGGCTTGGCCCAGTACTTC.